The sequence of this T cell receptor beta chain was determined in a study of blood T cell repertoires in COVID-19. The assay was immunoSEQ multiplex PCR, and TCRdb's table has in-frame clones only and misses some. The sample has under 250,000 clones; 70% to 90% are singletons. Material for sequencing was peripheral blood. The receptor comes from a man between 45 and 60 years old with COVID-19, enrolled during active disease.

This CDR3 is CASSRDRGRAFF. CDR3 DNA: TGTGCCAGCAGTCGCGACAGGGGGCGTGCTTTCTTT. The rearrangement joins TRBV6-6 to TRBJ1-1; 10 nucleotides agree with TRBD1. The ends lost 5 bases at V and 11 bases at J; junction bases unmatched: 5. The CDR3 is 12 amino acids. CDR1 is MNHNY, CDR2 SVGAGI, per germline (reference sequence).